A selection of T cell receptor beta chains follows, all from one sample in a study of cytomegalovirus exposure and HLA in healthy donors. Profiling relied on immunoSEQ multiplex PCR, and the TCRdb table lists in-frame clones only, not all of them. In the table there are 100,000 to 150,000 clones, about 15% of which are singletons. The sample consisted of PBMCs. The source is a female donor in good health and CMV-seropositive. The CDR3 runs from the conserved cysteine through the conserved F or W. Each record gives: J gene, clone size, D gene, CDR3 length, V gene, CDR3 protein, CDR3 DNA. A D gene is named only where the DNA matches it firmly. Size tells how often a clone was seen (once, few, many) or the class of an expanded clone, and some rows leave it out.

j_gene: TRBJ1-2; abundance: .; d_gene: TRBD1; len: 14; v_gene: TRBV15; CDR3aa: CATSRDTGVLGYTF; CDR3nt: TGTGCCACCAGCAGGGATACAGGGGTACTGGGCTACACCTTC
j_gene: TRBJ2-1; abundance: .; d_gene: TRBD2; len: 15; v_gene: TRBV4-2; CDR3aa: CASSQDLAGTNEQFF; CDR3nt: TGTGCCAGCAGCCAAGATCTAGCGGGGACTAATGAGCAGTTCTTC
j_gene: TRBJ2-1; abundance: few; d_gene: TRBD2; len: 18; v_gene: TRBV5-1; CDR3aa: CASSTLAGGMIRGAPNFF; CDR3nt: TGCGCCAGCAGCACCTTAGCGGGGGGGATGATAAGAGGGGCCCCCAACTTCTTC
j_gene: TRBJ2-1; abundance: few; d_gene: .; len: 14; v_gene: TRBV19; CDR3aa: CASRPGNSYNEQFF; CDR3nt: TGTGCCTCCAGGCCCGGGAACTCCTACAATGAGCAGTTCTTC
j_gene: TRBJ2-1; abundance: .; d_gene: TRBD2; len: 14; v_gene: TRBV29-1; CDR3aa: CSVSLAGGRGEQFF; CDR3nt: TGCAGCGTTTCACTAGCGGGGGGGCGTGGTGAGCAGTTCTTC
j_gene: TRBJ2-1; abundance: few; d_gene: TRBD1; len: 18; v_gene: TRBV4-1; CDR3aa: CASSRRSSGTGGYNEQFF; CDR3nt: TGCGCCAGCAGCCGACGTTCCTCCGGGACAGGGGGCTACAATGAGCAGTTCTTC
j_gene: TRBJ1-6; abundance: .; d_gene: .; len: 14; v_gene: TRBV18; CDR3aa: CASSQDRNNSPLHF; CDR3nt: TGTGCCAGCTCCCAGGACAGAAATAATTCACCCCTCCACTTT
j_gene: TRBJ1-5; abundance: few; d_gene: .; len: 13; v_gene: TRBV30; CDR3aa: CAWSVQGGQPQHF; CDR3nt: TGTGCCTGGAGTGTACAGGGTGGACAGCCCCAGCATTTT
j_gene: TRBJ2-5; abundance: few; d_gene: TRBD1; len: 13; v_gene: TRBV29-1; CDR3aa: CSVVGDRQETQYF; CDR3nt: TGCAGCGTCGTAGGGGACAGACAAGAGACCCAGTACTTC
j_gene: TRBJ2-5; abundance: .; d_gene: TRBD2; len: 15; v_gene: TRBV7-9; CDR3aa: CASSLALGGQETQYF; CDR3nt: TGTGCCAGCAGCTTAGCCCTGGGGGGGCAAGAGACCCAGTACTTC
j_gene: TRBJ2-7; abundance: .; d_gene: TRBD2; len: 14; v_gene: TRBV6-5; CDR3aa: CASRTTSGGYEQYF; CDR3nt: TGTGCCAGCAGGACGACTAGCGGGGGTTACGAGCAGTACTTC
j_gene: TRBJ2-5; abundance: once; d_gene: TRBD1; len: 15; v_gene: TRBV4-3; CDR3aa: CASSQVTGGAETQYF; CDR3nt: TGCGCCAGCAGCCAAGTTACAGGGGGCGCGGAGACCCAGTACTTC
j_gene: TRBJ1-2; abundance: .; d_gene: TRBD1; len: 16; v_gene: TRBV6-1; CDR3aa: CASSEYGQGLNYGYTF; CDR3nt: TGTGCCAGCAGTGAGTACGGACAGGGACTTAACTATGGCTACACCTTC
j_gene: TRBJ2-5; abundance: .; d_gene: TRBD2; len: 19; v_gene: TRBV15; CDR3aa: CATSGGLAGEYGWEETQYF; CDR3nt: TGTGCCACCAGCGGTGGACTAGCGGGAGAATATGGTTGGGAAGAGACCCAGTACTTC
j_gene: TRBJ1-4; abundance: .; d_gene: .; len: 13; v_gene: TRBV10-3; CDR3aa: CAISAQSGEKLFF; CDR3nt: TGTGCCATCAGTGCTCAGAGCGGCGAAAAACTGTTTTTT
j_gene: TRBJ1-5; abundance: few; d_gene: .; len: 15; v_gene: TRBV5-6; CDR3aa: CASSLSRGSNQPQHF; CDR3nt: TGTGCCAGCAGCTTGAGCAGGGGAAGCAATCAGCCCCAGCATTTT
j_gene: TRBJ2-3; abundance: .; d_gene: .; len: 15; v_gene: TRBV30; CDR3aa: CAWSVGRAGTDTQYF; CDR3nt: TGTGCCTGGAGTGTCGGCAGGGCGGGCACAGATACGCAGTATTTT
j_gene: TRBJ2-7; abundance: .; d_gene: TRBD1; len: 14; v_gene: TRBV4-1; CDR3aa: CASSHTGVSYEQYF; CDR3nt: TGCGCCAGCAGCCACACAGGGGTTTCCTACGAGCAGTACTTC
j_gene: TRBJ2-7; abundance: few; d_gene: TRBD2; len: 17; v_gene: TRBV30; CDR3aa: CAWSVTSGRTTPYEQYF; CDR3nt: TGTGCCTGGAGTGTTACCAGCGGGAGGACTACCCCCTACGAGCAGTACTTC
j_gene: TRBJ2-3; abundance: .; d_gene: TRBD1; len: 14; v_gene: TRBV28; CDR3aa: CASRWTGVTDTQYF; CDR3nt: TGTGCCAGCAGATGGACAGGAGTCACAGATACGCAGTATTTT
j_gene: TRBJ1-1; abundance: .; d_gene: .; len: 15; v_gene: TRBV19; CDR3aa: CASSKDRRGVTEAFF; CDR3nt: TGTGCCAGTAGTAAAGACAGGCGGGGAGTCACTGAAGCTTTCTTT
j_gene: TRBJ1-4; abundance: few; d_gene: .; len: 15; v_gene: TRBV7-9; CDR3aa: CASSFSRQPGEKLFF; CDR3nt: TGTGCCAGCAGCTTCTCCCGGCAGCCCGGGGAAAAACTGTTTTTT
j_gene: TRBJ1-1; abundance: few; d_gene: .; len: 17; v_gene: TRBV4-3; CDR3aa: CASSQDGFGGYDTEAFF; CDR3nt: TGCGCCAGCAGCCAAGATGGGTTTGGAGGGTACGACACTGAAGCTTTCTTT
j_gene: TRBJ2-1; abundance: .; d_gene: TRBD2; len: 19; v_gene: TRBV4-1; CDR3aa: CASSQDGLAGGGFYNEQFF; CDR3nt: TGCGCCAGCAGCCAAGATGGACTAGCGGGAGGGGGGTTTTACAATGAGCAGTTCTTC
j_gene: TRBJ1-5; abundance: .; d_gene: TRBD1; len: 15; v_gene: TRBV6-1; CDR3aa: CASSGDRGFYQPQHF; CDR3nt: TGTGCCAGCAGCGGAGACAGGGGATTTTATCAGCCCCAGCATTTT
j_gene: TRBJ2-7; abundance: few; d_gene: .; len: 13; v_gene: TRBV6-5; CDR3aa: CASFGGEPLEQYF; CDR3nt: TGTGCCAGCTTCGGGGGTGAACCACTCGAGCAGTACTTC
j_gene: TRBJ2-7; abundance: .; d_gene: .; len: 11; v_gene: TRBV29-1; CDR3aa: CSVGYGDEQYF; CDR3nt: TGCAGCGTTGGTTACGGAGACGAGCAGTACTTC
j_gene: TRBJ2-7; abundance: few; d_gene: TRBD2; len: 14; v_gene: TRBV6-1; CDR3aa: CASSVSGGNYEQYF; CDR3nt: TGTGCCAGCAGTGTTAGCGGGGGAAACTACGAGCAGTACTTC
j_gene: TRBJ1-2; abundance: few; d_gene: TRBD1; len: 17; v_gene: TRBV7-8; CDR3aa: CASSFGPPGQGARENTF; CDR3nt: TGTGCCAGCAGCTTTGGCCCCCCGGGACAGGGGGCGCGGGAAAACACCTTC
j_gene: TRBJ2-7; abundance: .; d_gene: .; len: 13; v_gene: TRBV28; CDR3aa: CASSVTGIREQYF; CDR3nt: TGTGCCAGCAGTGTCACAGGGATTCGCGAGCAGTACTTC
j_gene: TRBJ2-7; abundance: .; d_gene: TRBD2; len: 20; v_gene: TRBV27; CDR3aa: CASTPRPLLAGGPGSYEQYF; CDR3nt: TGTGCCAGCACCCCTAGGCCCCTGCTAGCGGGAGGCCCAGGATCCTACGAGCAGTACTTC
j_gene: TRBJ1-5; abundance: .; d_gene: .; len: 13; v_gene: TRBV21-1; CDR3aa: CASLDSSNQPQHF; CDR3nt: TGTGCCAGCCTGGACAGTAGCAATCAGCCCCAGCATTTT
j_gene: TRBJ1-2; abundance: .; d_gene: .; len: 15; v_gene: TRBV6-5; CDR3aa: CASSYSIGQPYGYTF; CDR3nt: TGTGCCAGCAGTTACTCGATAGGACAGCCCTATGGCTACACCTTC
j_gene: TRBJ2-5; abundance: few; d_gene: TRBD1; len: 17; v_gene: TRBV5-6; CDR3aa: CASSGVVTEGAGETQYF; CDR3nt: TGTGCCAGCTCAGGGGTAGTGACAGAGGGGGCAGGAGAGACCCAGTACTTC
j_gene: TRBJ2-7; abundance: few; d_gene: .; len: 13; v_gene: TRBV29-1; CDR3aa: CSVQESIGGEQYF; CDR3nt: TGCAGCGTTCAAGAGTCCATCGGCGGCGAGCAGTACTTC
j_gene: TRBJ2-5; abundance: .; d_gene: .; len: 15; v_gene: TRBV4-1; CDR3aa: CASSQVIGQQETQYF; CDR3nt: TGCGCCAGCAGCCAAGTTATCGGACAGCAAGAGACCCAGTACTTC
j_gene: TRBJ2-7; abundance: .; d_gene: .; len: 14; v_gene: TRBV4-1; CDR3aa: CASRWLTGSYEQYF; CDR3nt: TGCGCCAGCAGATGGCTTACAGGGTCCTACGAGCAGTACTTC
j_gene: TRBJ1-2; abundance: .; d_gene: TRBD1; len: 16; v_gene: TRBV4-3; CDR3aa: CASSQDYGTENYGYTF; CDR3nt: TGCGCCAGCAGCCAAGACTATGGGACAGAAAACTATGGCTACACCTTC
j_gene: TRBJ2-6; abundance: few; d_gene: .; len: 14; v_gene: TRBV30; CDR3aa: CAWGGRDRANVLTF; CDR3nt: TGTGCCTGGGGAGGTAGGGATAGGGCCAACGTCCTGACTTTC
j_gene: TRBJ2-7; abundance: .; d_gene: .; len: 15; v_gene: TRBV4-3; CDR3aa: CASSQDWQGGDEQYF; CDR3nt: TGCGCCAGCAGCCAAGATTGGCAGGGGGGCGACGAGCAGTACTTC
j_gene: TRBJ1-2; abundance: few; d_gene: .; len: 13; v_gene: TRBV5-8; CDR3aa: CASSFRGSSVFTF; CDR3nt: TGTGCCAGCAGCTTCAGGGGTTCGAGTGTCTTCACCTTC
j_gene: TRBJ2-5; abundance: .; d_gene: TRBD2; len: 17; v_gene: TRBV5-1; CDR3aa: CASSLGRTSGGEETQYF; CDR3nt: TGCGCCAGCAGCTTGGGGCGGACTAGCGGGGGGGAAGAGACCCAGTACTTC